A selection of T cell receptor beta chains follows, all from one sample in a study of cytomegalovirus exposure and HLA in healthy donors. Method: immunoSEQ multiplex PCR; TCRdb's copy keeps in-frame clones and lacks some. This table holds 100,000 or so clones, 12% to 15% found once. The material sequenced was PBMCs. The receptors stem from a female donor in good health and CMV-seronegative. The conserved cysteine and the conserved F or W are not part of the CDR3 here. The D gene is left open where the match is weak.

>TRBV28|TRBD1|TRBJ2-5
ASSDRDRVRETQY
>TRBV7-6|TRBD1|TRBJ2-2
ASSFGRGIAGELF
>TRBV6-5|NA|TRBJ2-7
ASSYRSGYEQY
>TRBV5-6|TRBD1|NA
ASSYWDRPYEQY
>TRBV30|NA|TRBJ1-1
AWSVLGGRAF
>TRBV19|TRBD2|TRBJ2-1
ASSIDIPGGLYNEQF
>TRBV30|TRBD1|TRBJ2-7
AWSVDLQGAYEQY
>TRBV11-2|NA|TRBJ2-2
ASSLAVSGELF
>TRBV28|TRBD2|TRBJ2-2
ATTAGETNTGELF
>TRBV30|NA|TRBJ2-1
AWSVQYRTYNEQF
>TRBV9|TRBD1|TRBJ1-4
ASSSRQGVYEKLF
>TRBV28|NA|TRBJ2-3
ASSFGASGTDTQY
>TRBV27|NA|TRBJ2-7
ASSLDSTYEQY
>TRBV11-2|NA|TRBJ2-3
ASSLSTPDTQY
>TRBV30|TRBD1|TRBJ2-7
AWSVGRTGDAQY
>TRBV13|TRBD1|TRBJ2-1
ASSFSDRRDRGEF
>TRBV6-6|NA|TRBJ1-2
ASSYSGDTGGYT
>TRBV28|TRBD1|TRBJ1-2
ASSSYRGPNYGYT
>TRBV6-6|TRBD1|TRBJ2-5
ASSYTGGKETQY
>TRBV7-3|NA|TRBJ2-6
ASSFTLGGGANVLT
>TRBV29-1|TRBD1|TRBJ2-1
SVPGTGLYNEQF
>TRBV10-2|NA|TRBJ1-2
ASSEGSRGSYGYT
>TRBV27|TRBD2|TRBJ2-7
ASSFSTSGIGDGYEQY
>TRBV6-1|TRBD2|TRBJ2-1
ASGGGRGGREQF
>TRBV5-6|TRBD1|TRBJ2-7
ASRRDSSYEQY
>TRBV5-8|NA|TRBJ1-1
ASSFAGTEAF
>TRBV30|TRBD1|TRBJ2-7
AWSGGTGAYEQY